A selection of T cell receptor beta chains follows, all from one sample in a study of T cells in Graves' hyperthyroidism and ophthalmopathy. Via MiXCR, TCRdb re-called the multiplex PCR reads, giving one row per CDR3 protein. This table has 270,000 or so distinct CDR3 sequences, roughly 15% appearing once. Input material: blood. These receptor sequences come from a woman aged 45-60 years with Graves' hyperthyroidism that later progressed to Graves' ophthalmopathy. The CDR3 runs from the conserved cysteine through the conserved F or W. D genes are given only for firm matches. Only part of the rows carry a size: once, few, many, or a class if the clone is expanded.

j_call clone_size d_call v_call cdr3_nt cdr3_aa
TRBJ2-3 many TRBD2 TRBV12-3/TRBV12-4 TGTGCCAGCAGTTCTATCCCCGGGACTAGCGGGAGAGGGAGGGCAGATACGCAGTATTTT CASSSIPGTSGRGRADTQYF
TRBJ1-3 NA NA TRBV29-1 TGCAGCGTTGCGGAGAGCTCTGGAAACACCATATATTTT CSVAESSGNTIYF
TRBJ2-3 few TRBD2 TRBV20-1 TGCAGTGCACCTAGAGGGGCTAGCGGGGTCCCTCGCACAGATACGCAGTATTTT CSAPRGASGVPRTDTQYF
TRBJ2-2 NA NA TRBV20-1 TGCAGTGCGACTCAGGGTTGGGTGTCGCGGGAGCTGTTTTTT CSATQGWVSRELFF
TRBJ1-1 NA NA TRBV5-6 TGTGCCAGCAGCTGGGGAAGAGGGGGGTGGACTGAAGCTTTCTTT CASSWGRGGWTEAFF
TRBJ2-1 many NA TRBV11-2 TGTGCCAGCAGCCCCCGAGGGCCCCACAATGAGCAGTTCTTC CASSPRGPHNEQFF
TRBJ2-2 many NA TRBV28 TGTGCCAGCAGTTCCCGCCAGTCTGCCGGGGAGCTGTTTTTT CASSSRQSAGELFF
TRBJ1-1 many NA TRBV9 TGTGCCAGCAGCCAGGGCCCCCCGAGGACTGAAGCTTTCTTT CASSQGPPRTEAFF
TRBJ2-5 many NA TRBV20-1 TGCAGTGCTAGAGACCCTCAGGGGGAGACCCAGTACTTC CSARDPQGETQYF
TRBJ2-1 many TRBD2 TRBV12-3/TRBV12-4 TGTGCCAGCTCCACTAGCGACTACAATGAGCAGTTCTTC CASSTSDYNEQFF
TRBJ1-1 NA NA TRBV6-1 TGTGCCAGCAGTCCACCTGGCAGGGGTGAAACTGAAGCTTTCTTT CASSPPGRGETEAFF
TRBJ2-1 many TRBD2 TRBV7-3 TGTGCCAGCAGCGCCTTTGGACTAGCGGGAGTTTCCTACAATGAGCAGTTCTTC CASSAFGLAGVSYNEQFF
TRBJ2-1 many NA TRBV24-1 TGTGCCACCAGTGATTTGCGGGACCGGCGCGACAGCCGCTCCTACAATGAGCAGTTCTTC CATSDLRDRRDSRSYNEQFF
TRBJ2-5 few NA TRBV5-1 TGCGCCAGCAGCTTGGGCAACTTCGGGCAAGAGACCCAGTACTTC CASSLGNFGQETQYF
TRBJ2-1 many NA TRBV28 TGTGCCAGCAGCGAAGGGAGCCCAACCTCCTACAATGAGCAGTTCTTC CASSEGSPTSYNEQFF
TRBJ2-5 many NA TRBV18 TGTGCCAGCTCACCAGGAGTTTTGGAGACCCAGTACTTC CASSPGVLETQYF
TRBJ1-3 few TRBD1 TRBV20-1 TGCAGTGCTAGCCACAGGGGGTCTGGAAACACCATATATTTT CSASHRGSGNTIYF
TRBJ1-5 NA NA TRBV9 TGTGCCAGCAGCGCGGGGCCGGGGATGAGGGCCGGTGAACCCCAGCATTTT CASSAGPGMRAGEPQHF
TRBJ2-7 many NA TRBV5-1 TGCGCCAGCAGCTTGTCAACTCCTGCCTACGAGCAGTACTTC CASSLSTPAYEQYF
TRBJ2-2 NA TRBD2 TRBV6-2/TRBV6-3 TGTGCCAGCAGTTTTTCGGGACTAGCGGGAGACGGGGAGCTGTTTTTT CASSFSGLAGDGELFF
TRBJ1-6 many TRBD1 TRBV12-3/TRBV12-4 TGTGCCAGCAAATTCGGGGGACAGGGGATACCCCTCCACTTT CASKFGGQGIPLHF
TRBJ1-6 many TRBD1 TRBV20-1 TGCAGTGCTATCCACAGGGGGACGACACCCCTCCACTTT CSAIHRGTTPLHF
TRBJ1-6 many NA TRBV30 TGTGCCTGGAGTCCCCCGACCGGGGGGGGTGGCCACTTT CAWSPPTGGGGHF
TRBJ1-1 NA TRBD1 TRBV3-1 TGTGCCAGCAGCCCGACTAGACCGGGACAGGGGAACCCTAAAACCTACATGAACACTGAAGCTTTCTTT CASSPTRPGQGNPKTYMNTEAFF
TRBJ2-1 many NA TRBV20-1 TGCAGTGCTAGAGATCTAAACGATGAGCAGTTCTTC CSARDLNDEQFF
TRBJ1-1 few NA TRBV20-1 TGCAGTGCTAGAGACAGATGGGATGAAGCTTTCTTT CSARDRWDEAFF
TRBJ2-2 NA TRBD1 TRBV6-1 TGTGCCAGCAGAACAAGACAGGGGGGACGGAACACCGGGGAGCTGTTTTTT CASRTRQGGRNTGELFF
TRBJ2-6 many TRBD1 TRBV2 TGTGCCAGCATTCCCTTGACAGGGGGGATGATGTCTGGGGCCAACGTCCTGACTTTC CASIPLTGGMMSGANVLTF
TRBJ1-2 many TRBD1 TRBV20-1 TGCAGTGCCAAGCTTTGGACAGGGGGCCTCTATGGCTACACCTTC CSAKLWTGGLYGYTF
TRBJ2-1 many NA TRBV3-1 TGTGCCAGCAGCCAACGGGCTTACAATGAGCAGTTCTTC CASSQRAYNEQFF
TRBJ2-1 few TRBD2 TRBV5-4 TGTGCCAGCAGCTCCGGGACTAGCGGGAGGCTCTACAATGAGCAGTTCTTC CASSSGTSGRLYNEQFF
TRBJ2-1 NA NA TRBV4-1 TGCGCCAGCAGCCAGCGGACAGAGAGCTCCTACAATGAGCAGTTCTTC CASSQRTESSYNEQFF
TRBJ2-7 many NA TRBV18 TGTGCCAGCTCCGCCGGGACAAACTCCTACGAGCAGTACTTC CASSAGTNSYEQYF
TRBJ2-7 NA NA TRBV29-1 TGCAGCGTTGGTAGGGTCCTAGGCTACGAGCAGTACTTC CSVGRVLGYEQYF
TRBJ2-1 many NA TRBV30 TGTGCCTGGAGTTCGGGGAATGAGCAGTTCTTC CAWSSGNEQFF
TRBJ2-4 many NA TRBV2 TGTGCCAGCAGTGAAGGAGCCCCTGGAAACATTCAGTACTTC CASSEGAPGNIQYF
TRBJ2-1 many TRBD1 TRBV5-5 TGTGCCAGCAGCATGGACAGGGACCATGAGCAGTTCTTC CASSMDRDHEQFF
TRBJ2-7 many TRBD1 TRBV9 TGTGCCAGCAGCTTCGGGACAGGGGGTTACGAGCAGTACTTC CASSFGTGGYEQYF
TRBJ2-5 many NA TRBV6-2/TRBV6-3 TGTGCCAGCAGTCGGACTAAAGCCCATTTATTAAGAGAGACCCAGTACTTC CASSRTKAHLLRETQYF
TRBJ2-7 many TRBD2 TRBV25-1 TGTGCCAGCAGTCTCGGACTAGCGGAGGGGTCCTACGAGCAGTACTTC CASSLGLAEGSYEQYF
TRBJ1-1 many NA TRBV5-1 TGCGCCAGCAGCTTGCGGGAGGGGGGATTCGAAGCTTTCTTT CASSLREGGFEAFF
TRBJ2-1 NA NA TRBV19 TGTGCCAGTAGTGTTGAGCGGACCTACAATGAGCAGTTCTTC CASSVERTYNEQFF
TRBJ1-3 few NA TRBV29-1 TGCGGATGCAGGTTCCGCTCTGGAAACACCATATATTTT CGCRFRSGNTIYF
TRBJ2-6 many NA TRBV11-2 TGTGCCAGCAGCACCGGACAGCAAACTGGGGCCAACGTCCTGACTTTC CASSTGQQTGANVLTF
TRBJ2-3 NA TRBD2 TRBV5-1 TGCGCCAGCAGCTTGGGGTCTAGCGGGAGTTTTGATACGCAGTATTTT CASSLGSSGSFDTQYF
TRBJ1-1 many NA TRBV7-9 TGTGCCAGCAGCTTAGTCACAGGGCAGAGCGCTTTCTTT CASSLVTGQSAFF
TRBJ1-2 few NA TRBV20-1 TGCAGCTGCCAGAATAATGGCAGAGCTAACTATGGCTACACCTTC CSCQNNGRANYGYTF
TRBJ1-1 many NA TRBV4-1 TGCGCCAGCAGCCAAGAAGGCCGGGGGACTGAAGCTTTCTTT CASSQEGRGTEAFF
TRBJ2-3 many NA TRBV7-9 TGTGCCAGCAGCTTCGATACCACAGATACGCAGTATTTT CASSFDTTDTQYF
TRBJ1-1 few NA TRBV9 TGTGCCAGCAGCGTATTGAAGGGAGGGAGTACTGAAGCTTTCTTT CASSVLKGGSTEAFF
TRBJ2-3 many TRBD1 TRBV2 TGTGCCAGAAAGGACAGGGGAGGTGATACGCAGTATTTT CARKDRGGDTQYF
TRBJ2-4 NA TRBD2 TRBV7-9 TGTGCCAGCTCCCTCCCGGGAGGCGAAAACATTCAGTACTTC CASSLPGGENIQYF
TRBJ1-3 many NA TRBV30 TGTGCCTGGAGTGTACGGTGGTTCTCTGGAAACACCATATATTTT CAWSVRWFSGNTIYF
TRBJ2-2 NA NA TRBV6-1 TGTGCCAGCAGTGAAGGCAGAAACACCGGGGAGCTGTTTTTT CASSEGRNTGELFF
TRBJ2-7 many NA TRBV20-1 TGCAGTGTTAAGGGGGACCACGAGCAGTACTTC CSVKGDHEQYF